This TCR beta chain was identified in a study of blood T cell repertoires in COVID-19. Overall study: Sources were T cells, B-cell-depleted T cells, or PBMCs; the material itself was cDNA or gDNA.

Some clones are missing from TCRdb's copy, which holds only in-frame ones; the method was immunoSEQ multiplex PCR. The table records 200,000 to 250,000 clones, roughly 83% of them present only once. This CDR3 comprises 14 residues. V lost 8 bases and J 7 bases, leaving 21 bases between the germline ends. Germline loops: CDR1 MNHGY, CDR2 SAAAGT. The recovered donors of Cohort 3 showed two negative PCRs, clearance, or symptom resolution. The sequenced sample consisted of PBMCs or T cells enriched from blood (not recorded which). The gene calls are TRBV6-8 and TRBJ2-7, with TRBD2 as a possible D gene (9 bases). This receptor was obtained from a woman between 45 and 65 years old who had recovered from COVID-19. The chain's CDR3 is CASPRGLAGREQYF. CDR3 bases: TGTGCCAGCCCCAGGGGGCTAGCGGGAAGAGAGCAGTACTTC.